This T cell receptor (beta chain) comes out of a study of blood T cell repertoires in COVID-19. Study summary: From T cells, B-cell-depleted T cells, or PBMCs came the material, which was cDNA or gDNA.

Per germline, CDR1 SQVTM and CDR2 ANQGSEA. The CDR3 loop spans 13 amino acids. V was cut by 1 base and J by 6 bases, with 13 bases left in between. Assay used: immunoSEQ multiplex PCR; TCRdb lists only in-frame clones, some missing. The profile shows fewer than 200,000 clones, approximately 87% of them singletons. This clonotype originated in a man between 65 and 85 years old with active or convalescent COVID-19. The chain carries TRBV29-1 and TRBJ2-7; tentative D call: TRBD2 (6 bases). Sequencing was carried out using peripheral blood. The CDR3 here is CSVEVYTAGEQYF. Here the CDR3 DNA reads TGCAGCGTTGAAGTTTACACAGCGGGCGAGCAGTACTTC.